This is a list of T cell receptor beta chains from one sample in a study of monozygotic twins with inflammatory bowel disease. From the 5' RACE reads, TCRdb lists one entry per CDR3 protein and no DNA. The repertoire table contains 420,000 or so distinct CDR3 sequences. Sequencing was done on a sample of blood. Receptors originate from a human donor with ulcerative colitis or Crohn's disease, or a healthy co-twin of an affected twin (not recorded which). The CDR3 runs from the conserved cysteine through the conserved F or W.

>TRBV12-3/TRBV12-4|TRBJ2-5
CASSLGLRGEETQYF
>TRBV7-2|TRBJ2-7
CASSLSRLPYVWEQYF
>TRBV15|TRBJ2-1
CATSRSRDTQGDEQFF
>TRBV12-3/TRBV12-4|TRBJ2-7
CASSPTAGAGYEQYF
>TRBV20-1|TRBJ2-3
CSASPLAGGPSTDTQYF
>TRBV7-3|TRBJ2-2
CASRPTSGKSLDYPGELFF
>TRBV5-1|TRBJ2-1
CASSSMTSGKYNEQFF
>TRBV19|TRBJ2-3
CASSRRGGATDTQYF
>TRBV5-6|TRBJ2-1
CASSLTSGPYNEQFF
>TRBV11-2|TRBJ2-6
CASSPSGLAGVAGANVLTF
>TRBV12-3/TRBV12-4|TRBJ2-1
CASSYTSGRYNEQFF
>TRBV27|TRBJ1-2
CASSLSRQGAYGYTF
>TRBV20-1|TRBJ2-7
CSAPKDTPNEQYF
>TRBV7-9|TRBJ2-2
CASSIRDRGKLFF
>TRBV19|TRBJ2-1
CASRRASGYNEQFF
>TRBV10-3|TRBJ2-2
CAIGPLDTGELFF
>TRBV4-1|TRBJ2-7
CASSQEQGGEQYF
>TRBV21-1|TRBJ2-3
CASSKAHTDTQYF
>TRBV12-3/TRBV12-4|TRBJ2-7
CASSTGNTYEQYF
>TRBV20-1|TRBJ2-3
CSAETAASDRGDTQYF
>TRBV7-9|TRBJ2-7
CASSSVQGYEQYF
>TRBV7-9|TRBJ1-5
CASGTGGFRDQPQHF
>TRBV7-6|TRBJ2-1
CASSLEVRTSSYNEQFF
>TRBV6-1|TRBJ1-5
CASSTFDKAPQHF
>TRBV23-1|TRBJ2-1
CASTYRDSSYNEQFF
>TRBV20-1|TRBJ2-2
CSARKGGVRTGELFF
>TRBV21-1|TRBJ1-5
CASSKGQQPQHF